A single sample gave rise to the 3 T cell receptor beta chains below, sequenced in a study of early T cells in non-severe SARS-CoV-2 infection (dated by TCRdb to the early 2020s). The method was 5' RACE. Instrument on record: NextSeq 500. The public sequencing data were trimmed at Q25 with fastp and processed into clonotypes with MiXCR by TCRdb, which kept only in-frame beta chains. Under each unique CDR3 protein, matching rows form one entry showing the most common genes and DNA. The sample table shows some 80,000 distinct CDR3 sequences, and about 10% are seen once. The ten largest clones capture over 7.5% of the sample. The sample consisted of whole blood, taken at baseline. Source of these receptors: an adult who was a healthcare worker with PCR-confirmed SARS-CoV-2 infection or an uninfected control (not recorded which).

This clonotype was observed a few times. The rearrangement uses TRBV2 and TRBJ2-7, with 7 bases identical to TRBD2. Germline V gene data show CDR1 as SNHLY and CDR2 as FYNNEI. V lost 7 bases and J lost 4; bases outside the gene matches: 4. The CDR3 consists of 12 residues. The DNA of the CDR3 is TGTGCCAGCAAGCGGGATTCTTACGAGCAGTACTTC. Translating gives CASKRDSYEQYF.

This clonotype was picked up many times. The chain links TRBV20-1 to TRBJ2-7, with TRBD2 identical over 10 bases. J was trimmed by 2 bases and V by 1 base; bases with no gene match: 5. CDR1 is DFQATT, CDR2 SNEGSKA, per germline (reference sequence). The CDR3 extends over 15 amino acids. CDR3 nucleotide sequence: TGCAGTGCTAGAGCGGAGCGGGAGGGGACCTACGAGCAGTACTTC. Residues: CSARAEREGTYEQYF.

This clonotype is labeled as medium-sized. The genes are TRBV6-2 or TRBV6-3 and TRBJ2-5; D uncertain. Trimming took off 2 bases at V and 0 bases at J, with 10 bases between the two ends. Germline CDR1 and CDR2: MNHEY and SVGEGT. CDR3 length: 15 amino acids. The CDR3 coding sequence is TGTGCCAGCAGTTACGACGATGCCGACCAAGAGACCCAGTACTTC. Its protein product is CASSYDDADQETQYF.